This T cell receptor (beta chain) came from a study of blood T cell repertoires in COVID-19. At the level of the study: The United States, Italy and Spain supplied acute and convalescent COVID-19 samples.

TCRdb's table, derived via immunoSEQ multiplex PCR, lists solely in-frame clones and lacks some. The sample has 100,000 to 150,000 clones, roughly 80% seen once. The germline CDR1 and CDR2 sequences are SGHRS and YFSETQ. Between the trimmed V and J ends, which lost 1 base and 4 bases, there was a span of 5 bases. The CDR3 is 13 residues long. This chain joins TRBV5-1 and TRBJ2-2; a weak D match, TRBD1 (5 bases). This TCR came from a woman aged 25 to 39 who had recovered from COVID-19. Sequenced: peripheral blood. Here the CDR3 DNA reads TGCGCCAGCAGCTTGCAGGGCACCGGGGAGCTGTTTTTT. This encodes CASSLQGTGELFF.